The T cell receptor beta chain under discussion was sequenced for a study of primary melanoma T cells and metastatic recurrence (dated by TCRdb to about 2020). Regarding the complete study: A total of about 200 primary melanomas made up the cohort, all of stage T2 to T4 and more than 1 mm thick. Histopathological grading of tumor-infiltrating lymphocytes served as the comparison point for the T-cell fraction derived from sequencing. Whether patient outcome could be predicted by T-cell fraction and T-cell repertoire clonality in primary melanoma tumors was the question this study put to the test. Progression-free survival was the clinical outcome compared against the T-cell fraction measured by TCR beta sequencing. What the research found in general, with its limitations: Progression-free survival prediction was reportedly improved more by adding T-cell fraction to tumor thickness than by adding any other histopathological variable. Progression-free survival was reportedly predicted by the tumor T-cell fraction independently of thickness, ulceration, mitotic rate and age. Regardless of nodal disease, mitotic rate or ulceration status, a T-cell fraction above 20% appeared to be protective. An effective T-cell-mediated antitumor response in primary melanoma was framed by the authors only as a suggestion, not a demonstrated mechanism.

A remark on this clone: Which antigen it targets is not known. No qualities accompany the bases; no much larger clone lies one base away.

Library creation used the immunoSEQ multiplex PCR assay. Primary melanoma tumor tissue underwent high-throughput sequencing of the T-cell receptor beta chain. The study's processing was this. Among the repertoire analyses were the distribution of insertions and deletions and the sharing of TCRB CDR3 between samples. The predictive value of the T-cell fraction was ranked against histopathological variables by a gradient-boosted model. Drawn from immuneACCESS, this table holds only the in-frame rearrangements with V and J called that TCRdb kept. Clones are partly lost; checked studies trace under half to an unresolved V gene and leave the rest unexplained. D and trimming come from the DNA, and the V and J calls and clone size come from that table. The sample table records about 110 clones; around 90% of these occur just once. More than 13% of the sample is in the top ten clones. V is pruned by 6 bases and J by 2 bases, leaving 11 bases of the junction without a gene match. Including the terminal cysteine and phenylalanine, the CDR3 comprises 17 residues. Only the CDR3 region is kept as DNA, spanning 51 bases read in frame from base 1. The germline V gene provides CDR1 MNHGY and CDR2 SAAAGT.

Patients had primary melanoma that had been surgically resected and was considered potentially curable but at risk of metastatic recurrence. Sequencing was done on a sample of melanoma tumor tissue. The receptor comes from a human donor with melanoma. The V gene is TRBV6-8 and the J gene is TRBJ2-1, with 9 central nucleotides matching TRBD2. The nucleotides are TGTGCCAGCAGGCCCCCGCTAGCGGGGCACCCCTACAATGAGCAGTTCTTC. Its translation reads: CASRPPLAGHPYNEQFF.